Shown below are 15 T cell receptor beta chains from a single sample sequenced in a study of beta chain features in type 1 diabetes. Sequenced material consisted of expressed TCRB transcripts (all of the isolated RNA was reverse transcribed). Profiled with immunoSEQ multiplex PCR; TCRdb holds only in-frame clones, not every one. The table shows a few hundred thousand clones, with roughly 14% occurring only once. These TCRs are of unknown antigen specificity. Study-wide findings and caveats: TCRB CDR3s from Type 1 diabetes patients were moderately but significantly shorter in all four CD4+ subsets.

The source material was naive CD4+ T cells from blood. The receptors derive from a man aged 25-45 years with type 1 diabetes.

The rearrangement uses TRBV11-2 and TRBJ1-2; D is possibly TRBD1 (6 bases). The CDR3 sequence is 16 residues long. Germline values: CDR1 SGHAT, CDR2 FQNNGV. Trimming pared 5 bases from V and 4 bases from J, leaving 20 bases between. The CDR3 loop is CASSQLTLGGFYGYTF. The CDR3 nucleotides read TGTGCCAGCAGCCAGCTAACCCTAGGGGGATTCTATGGCTACACCTTC. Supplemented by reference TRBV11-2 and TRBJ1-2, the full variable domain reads EAGVAQSPRYKIIEKRQSVAFWCNPISGHATLYWYQQILGQGPKLLIQFQNNGVVDDSQLPKDRFSAERLKGVDSTLKIQPAKLEDSAVYLCASSQLTLGGFYGYTFGSGTRLTVV.

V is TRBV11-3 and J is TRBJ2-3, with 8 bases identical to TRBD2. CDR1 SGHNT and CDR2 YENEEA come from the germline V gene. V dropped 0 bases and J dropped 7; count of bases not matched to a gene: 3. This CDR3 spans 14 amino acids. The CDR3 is CASSLDRTSNTQYF. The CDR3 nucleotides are TGTGCCAGCAGCTTAGATCGGACTAGCAATACGCAGTATTTT.

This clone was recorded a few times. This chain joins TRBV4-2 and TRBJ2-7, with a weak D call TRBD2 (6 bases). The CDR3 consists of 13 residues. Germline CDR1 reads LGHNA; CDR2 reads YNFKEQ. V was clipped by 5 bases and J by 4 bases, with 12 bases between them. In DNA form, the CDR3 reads TGTGCCAGCAGCGTTGCGGGGATATACGAGCAGTACTTC. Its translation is CASSVAGIYEQYF.

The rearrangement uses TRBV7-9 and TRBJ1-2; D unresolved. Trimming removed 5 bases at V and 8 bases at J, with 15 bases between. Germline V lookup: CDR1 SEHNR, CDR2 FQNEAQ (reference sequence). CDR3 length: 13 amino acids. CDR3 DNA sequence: TGTGCCAGCAGCCGCGGGAGGAGTGACGGCTACACCTTC. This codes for CASSRGRSDGYTF. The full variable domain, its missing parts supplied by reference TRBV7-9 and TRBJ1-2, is DTGVSQNPRHKITKRGQNVTFRCDPISEHNRLYWYRQTLGQGPEFLTYFQNEAQLEKSRLLSDRFSAERPKGSFSTLEIQRTEQGDSAMYLCASSRGRSDGYTFGSGTRLTVV.

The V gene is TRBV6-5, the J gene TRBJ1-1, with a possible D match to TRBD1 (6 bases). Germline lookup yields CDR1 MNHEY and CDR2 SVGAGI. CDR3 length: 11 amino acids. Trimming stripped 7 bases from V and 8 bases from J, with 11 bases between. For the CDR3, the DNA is TGTGCCAGCACCGGGGGGCTCGAAGCTTTCTTT. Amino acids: CASTGGLEAFF.

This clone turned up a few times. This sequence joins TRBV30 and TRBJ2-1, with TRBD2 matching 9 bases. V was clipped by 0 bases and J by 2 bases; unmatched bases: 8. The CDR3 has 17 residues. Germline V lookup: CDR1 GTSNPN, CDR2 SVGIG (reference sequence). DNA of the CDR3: TGTGCCTGGAGTGTACCTTGGGCTAGCGGGACCTACAATGAGCAGTTCTTC. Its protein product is CAWSVPWASGTYNEQFF.

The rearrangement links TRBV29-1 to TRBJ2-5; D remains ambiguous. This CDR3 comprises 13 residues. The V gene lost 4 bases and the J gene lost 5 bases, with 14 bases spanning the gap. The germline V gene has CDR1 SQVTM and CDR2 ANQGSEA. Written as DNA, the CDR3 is TGCAGCGTTGGTTGGCGGTCCATGGAGACCCAGTACTTC. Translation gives CSVGWRSMETQYF.

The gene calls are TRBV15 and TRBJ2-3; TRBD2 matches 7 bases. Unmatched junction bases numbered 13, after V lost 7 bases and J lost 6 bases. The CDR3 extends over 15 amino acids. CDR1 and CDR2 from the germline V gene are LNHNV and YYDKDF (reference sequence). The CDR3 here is CATNTPSGIGDTQYF. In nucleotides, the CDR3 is TGTGCCACCAATACCCCAAGCGGGATAGGGGATACGCAGTATTTT.

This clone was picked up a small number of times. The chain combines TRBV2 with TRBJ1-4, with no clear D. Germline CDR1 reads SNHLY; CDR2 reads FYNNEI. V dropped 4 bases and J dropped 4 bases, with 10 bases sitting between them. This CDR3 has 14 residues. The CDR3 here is CASSVRGSNEKLFF. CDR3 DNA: TGTGCCAGCAGTGTTCGGGGAAGTAATGAAAAACTGTTTTTT.

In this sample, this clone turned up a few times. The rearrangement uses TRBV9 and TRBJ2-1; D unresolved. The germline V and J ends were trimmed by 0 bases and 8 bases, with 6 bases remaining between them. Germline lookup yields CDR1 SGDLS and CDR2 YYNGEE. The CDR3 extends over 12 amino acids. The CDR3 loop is CASSVGAYEQFF. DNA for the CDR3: TGTGCCAGCAGCGTAGGGGCATATGAGCAGTTCTTC.

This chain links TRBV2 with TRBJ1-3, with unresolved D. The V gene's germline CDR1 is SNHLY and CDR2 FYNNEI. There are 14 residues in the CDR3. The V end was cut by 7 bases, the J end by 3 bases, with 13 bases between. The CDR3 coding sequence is TGTGCCAGCATGACAACGTACCTTGGAAACACCATATATTTT. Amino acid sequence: CASMTTYLGNTIYF.

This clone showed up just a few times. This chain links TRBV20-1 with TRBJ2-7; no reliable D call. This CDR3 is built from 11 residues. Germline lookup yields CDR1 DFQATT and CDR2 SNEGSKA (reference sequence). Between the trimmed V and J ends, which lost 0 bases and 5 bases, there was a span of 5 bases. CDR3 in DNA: TGCAGTGCTAGAGAGCGTCACGAGCAGTACTTC. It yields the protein CSARERHEQYF.

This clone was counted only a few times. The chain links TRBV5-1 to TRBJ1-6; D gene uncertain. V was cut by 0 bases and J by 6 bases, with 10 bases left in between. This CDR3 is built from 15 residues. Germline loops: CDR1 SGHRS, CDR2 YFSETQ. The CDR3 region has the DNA TGCGCCAGCAGCTTGGCCGACGAGGGTAATTCACCCCTCCACTTT. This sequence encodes CASSLADEGNSPLHF.

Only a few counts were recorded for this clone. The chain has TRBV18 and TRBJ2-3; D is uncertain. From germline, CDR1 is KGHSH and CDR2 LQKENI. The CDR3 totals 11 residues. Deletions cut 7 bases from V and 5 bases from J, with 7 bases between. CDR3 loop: CASFPLDTQYF. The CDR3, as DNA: TGTGCCAGCTTTCCCTTAGATACGCAGTATTTT. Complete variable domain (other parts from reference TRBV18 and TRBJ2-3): NAGVMQNPRHLVRRRGQEARLRCSPMKGHSHVYWYRQLPEEGLKFMVYLQKENIIDESGMPKERFSAEFPKEGPSILRIQQVVRGDSAAYFCASFPLDTQYFGPGTRLTVL.

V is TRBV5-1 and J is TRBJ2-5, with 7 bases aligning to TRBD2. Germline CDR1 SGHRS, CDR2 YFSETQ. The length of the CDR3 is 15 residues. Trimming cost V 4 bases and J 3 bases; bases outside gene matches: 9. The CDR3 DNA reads TGCGCCAGCAGCCGGACCGGGAGGACCGAAGAGACCCAGTACTTC. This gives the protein CASSRTGRTEETQYF.